These 16 T cell receptor beta chains originate from one sample sequenced in a study of T-cell reconstitution after alpha-beta-depleted transplantation in children. Unique molecular identifiers were used to barcode this TCRbeta library. MiXCR, applied by TCRdb to the PCR reads, yields one record per CDR3 protein. Among around 580,000 distinct CDR3 sequences, 20% to 25% were seen once, and the ten largest hold 13% to 15%. This sample comprised PBMCs, mostly from graft donor cells, obtained 360 days after TCRalphabeta/CD19-depleted stem cell transplant. These receptors all come from a boy under two years old who had a stem cell transplant for acute myeloid leukemia, so the T cells may come from the graft donor.

This sequence joins TRBV5-1 and TRBJ1-1; no clear D. The CDR3 is made up of 15 amino acids. V dropped 5 bases and J dropped 0 bases, with 14 bases sitting between them. The germline gives CDR1 SGHRS, CDR2 YFSETQ. As DNA, the CDR3 is TGCGCCAGCAGGACAACCCCTACACTGAACACTGAAGCTTTCTTT. It translates to CASRTTPTLNTEAFF.

V and J are TRBV20-1 and TRBJ1-1; 10 positions match TRBD1. V shed 0 bases and J 7 bases; nucleotides not matched to a gene: 14. There are 17 residues in the CDR3. CDR1 and CDR2 from the germline V gene are DFQATT and SNEGSKA (reference sequence). The CDR3 region has the DNA TGCAGTGCTAGAGAGACAGGGGGCGGATGGGACAGGGGTGAAGCTTTCTTT. Translation: CSARETGGGWDRGEAFF.

This clonotype was recorded at least ten times. This chain joins TRBV20-1 and TRBJ2-3, with TRBD2 matching over 7 bases. CDR1 is DFQATT, CDR2 SNEGSKA, per germline (reference sequence). This CDR3 is built from 14 residues. V trimming: 3 bases; J trimming: 2 bases; junction bases outside the gene matches: 5. CDR3 protein: CSARRDYPTDTQYF. CDR3 coding DNA: TGCAGTGCTAGGAGGGACTACCCCACAGATACGCAGTATTTT.

This clonotype was recorded many times. This chain connects TRBV20-1 to TRBJ2-7; no clear D gene. V was trimmed by 6 bases and J by 1 base, leaving 10 bases between them. The CDR3 consists of 12 residues. Germline lookup yields CDR1 DFQATT and CDR2 SNEGSKA (reference sequence). The CDR3 sequence: CSAADRSYEQYF. CDR3 DNA sequence: TGCAGTGCCGCGGACCGATCCTACGAGCAGTACTTC.

This clonotype has only a few counts. The chain has TRBV20-1 and TRBJ2-1; TRBD2 matches at 8 bases. The germline gives CDR1 DFQATT, CDR2 SNEGSKA (reference sequence). The CDR3 has 16 residues. Trimming at V came to 5 bases and at J to 7 bases, leaving 16 bases not matched to a gene. The CDR3 protein is CSASLTPGLVGNEQFF. CDR3 nucleotides: TGCAGTGCTTCACTAACACCGGGACTAGTGGGGAATGAGCAGTTCTTC.

The chain couples TRBV24-1 to TRBJ2-1, with 9 bases fitting TRBD1. With V trimmed by 4 bases and J by 8 bases, 11 bases remained unmatched. This CDR3 has 16 residues. Germline V CDR1 and CDR2: KGHDR, SFDVKD. CDR3 sequence reads: CATSDTGTGSSDEQFF. The CDR3 coding sequence is TGTGCCACCAGTGACACCGGGACAGGGAGTTCGGATGAGCAGTTCTTC.

This clonotype was counted many times. This chain uses TRBV6-1 with TRBJ2-7; 10 bases are a match to TRBD1. CDR1 MNHNS and CDR2 SASEGT come from the germline V gene. The CDR3 loop spans 15 amino acids. The J segment lost 1 base and the V segment lost 6 bases, leaving 6 bases of the junction unmatched. As DNA, the CDR3 is TGTGCCAGCAGCCAAAGACAGGGGGCTTCCTACGAGCAGTACTTC. As protein: CASSQRQGASYEQYF.

This clonotype was seen more than once but under ten times. This chain connects TRBV15 to TRBJ2-2; weak D call: TRBD2 (7 bases). V lost 5 bases and J lost 0, with 13 bases in between. Germline CDR1 LNHNV, CDR2 YYDKDF (reference sequence). CDR3 length: 16 residues. CDR3 DNA: TGTGCCACCAGCGGCTGGCGGGGGCCGAACACCGGGGAGCTGTTTTTT. Its translation is CATSGWRGPNTGELFF.

The chain links TRBV20-1 to TRBJ1-2; 9 positions match TRBD1. V was clipped by 6 bases and J by 4 bases; unmatched bases: 21. The length of the CDR3 is 18 residues. CDR1 and CDR2 (germline): DFQATT, SNEGSKA (reference sequence). CDR3 bases: TGCAGTGCCCCCGTCCTTGCCCGGGACAGGGCGGTTGTCTATGGCTACACCTTC. Translation gives CSAPVLARDRAVVYGYTF.

This clonotype turned up a few times. The rearrangement uses TRBV12-3 or TRBV12-4 and TRBJ1-2; 7 bases agree with TRBD1. Trimming removed 6 bases from V and 8 bases from J; junction bases left unmatched: 12. The CDR3 has 14 residues. CDR3 residues: CASSSKTGLKGYTF. CDR3 in DNA: TGTGCCAGCAGCTCCAAGACAGGGTTAAAAGGCTACACCTTC.

This clonotype was seen ten or more times. V usage is TRBV9 and J usage is TRBJ1-1, with unresolved D. V lost 4 bases and J lost 9, with 13 bases in between. Per the germline V gene, CDR1 is SGDLS and CDR2 is YYNGEE. This CDR3 is built from 12 residues. The CDR3 loop reads CASSPGTGQAFF. As DNA, the CDR3 is TGTGCCAGCAGCCCCGGAACGGGCCAAGCTTTCTTT. Variable domain in full (rest from reference TRBV9 and TRBJ1-1): DSGVTQTPKHLITATGQRVTLRCSPRSGDLSVYWYQQSLDQGLQFLIQYYNGEERAKGNILERFSAQQFPDLHSELNLSSLELGDSALYFCASSPGTGQAFFGQGTRLTVV.

This rearrangement joins TRBV20-1 to TRBJ2-1, with D perhaps assigned TRBD1 or TRBD2 (5 bases each). V was cut by 5 bases and J by 4 bases, with 36 bases left in between. Germline V gene lookup returns CDR1 DFQATT and CDR2 SNEGSKA (reference sequence). This CDR3 spans 21 amino acids. CDR3 sequence reads: CSAPSGTNERRTTRAYNEQFF. DNA for the CDR3: TGCAGTGCTCCCTCCGGGACCAACGAACGTCGAACTACGAGGGCTTACAATGAGCAGTTCTTC.

The chain joins TRBV7-9 to TRBJ2-1; D unresolved. In germline, CDR1 is SEHNR, CDR2 FQNEAQ (reference sequence). V lost 5 bases and J lost 5, with 22 bases in between. This CDR3 is built from 17 residues. The CDR3 region is CASSTRGGTMTHNEQFF. In DNA, the CDR3 is TGTGCCAGCAGCACGCGTGGCGGAACTATGACCCACAATGAGCAGTTCTTC.

Many counts were recorded for this clonotype. The chain combines TRBV6-5 with TRBJ2-1; D is perhaps TRBD1 (6 bases). This CDR3 contains 14 residues. V shed 0 bases and J shed 9 bases, with 12 bases lying between them. Germline V lookup: CDR1 MNHEY, CDR2 SVGAGI. The CDR3 DNA sequence: TGTGCCAGCAGTTACTCGAGGGACACTCGTGAGCAGTTCTTC. Its translation: CASSYSRDTREQFF.

This CDR3 reads CASRQKGDRVEQYV. DNA for the CDR3: TGTGCCAGCAGGCAAAAAGGGGACAGGGTCGAGCAGTACGTC. The rearrangement joins TRBV27 to TRBJ2-7, with TRBD1 matching 9 bases. The CDR3 has 14 amino acids. Germline loops: CDR1 MNHEY, CDR2 SMNVEV (reference sequence). V was pared by 6 bases and J by 6 bases, with 9 bases of the junction left unmatched.

This clonotype was detected ten times or more. The chain's CDR3 is CASSRTQGTTKNIQYF. The CDR3 DNA reads as TGTGCCAGCAGCCGTACACAGGGGACCACCAAAAACATTCAGTACTTC. The V and J genes are TRBV3-1 and TRBJ2-4, with 7 nucleotides matching TRBD1. This CDR3 has 16 residues. Per the germline V gene, CDR1 is LGHDT and CDR2 is YNNKEL (reference sequence). The trim removed 4 bases at V and 2 bases at J, leaving 8 bases unmatched. Using reference TRBV3-1 and TRBJ2-4 for the parts outside the CDR3, the full variable domain is DTAVSQTPKYLVTQMGNDKSIKCEQNLGHDTMYWYKQDSKKFLKIMFSYNNKELIINETVPNRFSPKSPDKAHLNLHINSLELGDSAVYFCASSRTQGTTKNIQYFGAGTRLSVL.